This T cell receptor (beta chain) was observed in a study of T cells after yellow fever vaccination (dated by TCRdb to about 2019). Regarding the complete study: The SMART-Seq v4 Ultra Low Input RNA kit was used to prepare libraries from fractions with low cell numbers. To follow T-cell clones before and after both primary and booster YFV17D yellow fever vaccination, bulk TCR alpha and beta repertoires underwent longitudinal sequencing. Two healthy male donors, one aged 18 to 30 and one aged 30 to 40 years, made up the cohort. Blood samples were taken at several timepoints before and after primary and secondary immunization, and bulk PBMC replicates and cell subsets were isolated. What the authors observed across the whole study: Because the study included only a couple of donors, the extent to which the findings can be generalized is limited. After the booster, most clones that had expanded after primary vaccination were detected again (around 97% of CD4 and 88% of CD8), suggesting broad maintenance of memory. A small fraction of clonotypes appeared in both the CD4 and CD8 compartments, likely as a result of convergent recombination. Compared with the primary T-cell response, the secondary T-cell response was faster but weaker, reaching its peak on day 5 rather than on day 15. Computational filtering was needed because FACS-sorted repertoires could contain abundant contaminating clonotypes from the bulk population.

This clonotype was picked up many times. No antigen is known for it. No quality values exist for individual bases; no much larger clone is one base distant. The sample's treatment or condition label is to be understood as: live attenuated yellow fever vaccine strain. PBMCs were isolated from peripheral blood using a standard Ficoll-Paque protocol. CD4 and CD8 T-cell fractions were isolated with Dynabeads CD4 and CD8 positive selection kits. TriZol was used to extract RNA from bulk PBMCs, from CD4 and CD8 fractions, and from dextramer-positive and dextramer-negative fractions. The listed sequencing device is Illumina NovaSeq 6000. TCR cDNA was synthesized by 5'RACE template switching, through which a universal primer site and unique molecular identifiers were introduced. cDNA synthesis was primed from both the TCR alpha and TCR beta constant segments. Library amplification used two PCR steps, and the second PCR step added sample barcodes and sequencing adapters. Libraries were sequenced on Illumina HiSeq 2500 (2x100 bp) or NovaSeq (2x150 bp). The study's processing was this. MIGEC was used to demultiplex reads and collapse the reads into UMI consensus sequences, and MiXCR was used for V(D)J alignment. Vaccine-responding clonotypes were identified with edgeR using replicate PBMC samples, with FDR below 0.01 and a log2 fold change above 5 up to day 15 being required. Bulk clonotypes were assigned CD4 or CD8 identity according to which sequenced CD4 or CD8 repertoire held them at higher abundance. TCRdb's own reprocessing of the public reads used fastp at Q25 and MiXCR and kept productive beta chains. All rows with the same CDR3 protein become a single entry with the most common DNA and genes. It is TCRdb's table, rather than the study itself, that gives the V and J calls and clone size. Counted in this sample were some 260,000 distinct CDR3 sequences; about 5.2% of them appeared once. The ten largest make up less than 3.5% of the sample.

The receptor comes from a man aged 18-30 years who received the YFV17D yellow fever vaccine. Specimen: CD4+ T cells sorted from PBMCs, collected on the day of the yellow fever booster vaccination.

The sequence in DNA is TGTGCCAGCATCCTCGGGACAGCCACAGATACGCAGTATTTT. Its product reads: CASILGTATDTQYF. The chain is made from TRBV5-6 and TRBJ2-3, with 7 junctional bases fitting TRBD1. Germline trimming amounts to 6 bases on V and 2 bases on J, with 6 as the count of junction bases outside the gene matches. CDR1 and CDR2, looked up from the germline V gene, are SGHDT and YYEEEE. The cysteine opens and the phenylalanine closes a CDR3 of 14 amino acids. Just the 42-base CDR3 DNA is kept, in frame starting at base 1.